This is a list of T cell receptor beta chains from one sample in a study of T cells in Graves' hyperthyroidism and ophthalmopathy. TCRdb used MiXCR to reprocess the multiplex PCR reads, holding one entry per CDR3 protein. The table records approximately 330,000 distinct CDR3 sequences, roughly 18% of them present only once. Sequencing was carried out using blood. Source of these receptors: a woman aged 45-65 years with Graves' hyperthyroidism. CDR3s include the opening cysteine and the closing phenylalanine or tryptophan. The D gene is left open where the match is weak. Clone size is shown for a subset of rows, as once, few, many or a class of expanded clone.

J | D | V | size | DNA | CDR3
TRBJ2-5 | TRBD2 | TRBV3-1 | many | TGTGCCAGCAGCCGGTTCGCGGGAGGGGGAGAGACCCAGTACTTC | CASSRFAGGGETQYF
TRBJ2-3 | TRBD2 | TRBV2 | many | TGTGCCAGCTCCGGACTAGCGGGAAATACGCAGTATTTT | CASSGLAGNTQYF
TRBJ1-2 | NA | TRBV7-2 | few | TGTGCCAGCAGCTTACACAGGGAGAGTGTCGGCTACACCTTC | CASSLHRESVGYTF
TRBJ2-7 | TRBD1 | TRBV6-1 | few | TGTGCCAGCAGTGAAAGATACCTGGGACAGGGACTGTGGGTCGAGCAGTACTTC | CASSERYLGQGLWVEQYF
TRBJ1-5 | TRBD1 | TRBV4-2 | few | TGTGCCAGCAGCCAAGTTGCGGGACAGGAAAATCAGCCCCAGCATTTT | CASSQVAGQENQPQHF
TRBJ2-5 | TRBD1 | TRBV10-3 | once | TGTGCCACCAGGGACAGAGACCGACAAGAGACCCAGTACTTC | CATRDRDRQETQYF
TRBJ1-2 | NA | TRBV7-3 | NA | TGTGCCAGCAGCTTGGAGATCTATGGCTACACCTTC | CASSLEIYGYTF
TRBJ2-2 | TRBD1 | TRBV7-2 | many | TGTGCCAGCAGCTTAGTACAGGGGGCTGGCGGGGAGCTGTTTTTT | CASSLVQGAGGELFF
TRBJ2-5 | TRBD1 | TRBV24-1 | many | TGTGCCACCAGTGATCGGCAGGGGGCCTGGGAGACCCAGTACTTC | CATSDRQGAWETQYF
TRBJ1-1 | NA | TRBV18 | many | TGTGCCAGCTCACCGGATTTTCGGGGCACTGAAGCTTTCTTT | CASSPDFRGTEAFF
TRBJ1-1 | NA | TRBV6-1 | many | TGTGCCAGCAGAAATGACGGTCTGAACACTGAAGCTTTCTTT | CASRNDGLNTEAFF
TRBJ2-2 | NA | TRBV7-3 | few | TGTGCCAGCCCCCGTGCTACCCCAAACACCGGGGAGCTGTTTTTT | CASPRATPNTGELFF
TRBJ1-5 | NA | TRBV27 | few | TGTGCCAGCAGTTTAGGGAGGGGGAATCAGCCCCAGCATTTT | CASSLGRGNQPQHF
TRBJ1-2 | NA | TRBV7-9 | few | TGTGCCAGCAGCTTAGCGGATCCCGCTGGTGGCTACACCTTC | CASSLADPAGGYTF
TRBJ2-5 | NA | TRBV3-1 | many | TGTGCCAGCAGCCACTCAAGGGCGCAGGGTGGAGAGACCCAGTACTTC | CASSHSRAQGGETQYF
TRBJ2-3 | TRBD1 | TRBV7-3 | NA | TGTGCCAGCAGCCCGACAGGGGTTCAAGATACGCAGTATTTT | CASSPTGVQDTQYF
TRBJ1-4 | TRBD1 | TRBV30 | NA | TGTGCCTGGAGTAGTCTAGGACAGGGAGATGAAAAACTGTTTTTT | CAWSSLGQGDEKLFF
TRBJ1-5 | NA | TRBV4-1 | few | TGCGCCAGCAGCCCGGGGCTTCCCGGAGTCCATAGCAATCAGCCCCAGCATTTT | CASSPGLPGVHSNQPQHF
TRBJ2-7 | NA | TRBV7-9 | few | TGTGCCAGCAGCTTAGGGACAGCCGGGCCCGAGCAGTACTTC | CASSLGTAGPEQYF
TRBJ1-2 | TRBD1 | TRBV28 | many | TGTGCCAGCAGGTTATCGGGACAGGGGCGCGACTATGGCTACACCTTC | CASRLSGQGRDYGYTF
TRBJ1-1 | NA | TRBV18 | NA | TGTGCCAGCTCACCCCAGGACGTTCTTATCATGAACACTGAAGCTTTCTTT | CASSPQDVLIMNTEAFF
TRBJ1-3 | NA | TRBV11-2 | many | TGTGCCAGCAGCTCCCGGGACATCTCCTCTGGAAACACCATATATTTT | CASSSRDISSGNTIYF
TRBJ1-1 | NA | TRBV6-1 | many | TGTGCCTGCAGACGGACCATGAACACTGAAGCTTTCTTT | CACRRTMNTEAFF
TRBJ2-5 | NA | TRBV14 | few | TGTGCCAGCAGCCAAAGGGGGAGGAACCAAGAGACCCAGTACTTC | CASSQRGRNQETQYF
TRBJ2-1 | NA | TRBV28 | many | TGTGCAGCGGGTGGGCTAGCGGAAACTACGGGGGCAAATGAGCAGTTCTTC | CAAGGLAETTGANEQFF
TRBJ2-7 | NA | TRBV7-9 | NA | TGTGCCAGCAGCTTAGCAGGGAGCGTTGCCGAGCAGTACTTC | CASSLAGSVAEQYF
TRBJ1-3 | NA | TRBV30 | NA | TGTGCCTGGAGTGTACAACTCTCTGGAAACACCATATATTTT | CAWSVQLSGNTIYF
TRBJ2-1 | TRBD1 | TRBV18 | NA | TGTGCCAGCGGCCCCGGGACAGACTCCTACGAGCAGTTCTTC | CASGPGTDSYEQFF
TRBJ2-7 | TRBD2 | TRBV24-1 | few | TGTGCCACCAGTGATTTGGGGGATTTCATTAGCGGGAGGAGCTCCTACGAGCAGTACTTC | CATSDLGDFISGRSSYEQYF
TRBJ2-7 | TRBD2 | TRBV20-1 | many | TGCAGTGCTAGTCGCCTAGCGGGCTCCTACGAGCAGTACTTC | CSASRLAGSYEQYF
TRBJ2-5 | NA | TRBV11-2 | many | TGTGCCAGCAGCTTAGTGCGCACAGGGAGGGAGACCCAGTACTTC | CASSLVRTGRETQYF
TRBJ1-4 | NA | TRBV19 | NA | TGTGCCAGTAGCACGCCCTGGAAAAGGGGCATACTTGCAACTAATGAAAAACTGTTTTTT | CASSTPWKRGILATNEKLFF
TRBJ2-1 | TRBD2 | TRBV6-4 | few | TGTGCCAGCAGTGAGAGTAGCGGGAGCGATGAGCAGTTCTTC | CASSESSGSDEQFF
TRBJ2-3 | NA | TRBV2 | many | TGTGCCAGCAGTCCTCAGGGGATGGGCACAGATACGCAGTATTTT | CASSPQGMGTDTQYF
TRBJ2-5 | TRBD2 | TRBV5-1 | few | TGCGCCAGCAGCTTTCGACTAGCGGGGGTGGAGACCCAGTACTTC | CASSFRLAGVETQYF